The clone carrying this T cell receptor (beta chain) was counted ten times or more. As yet, its antigen is unknown. The CDR3 consists of 13 residues. CDR1 is LGHDT and CDR2 is YNNKEL in the germline V gene (reference sequence). V dropped 1 base and J dropped 0 bases, with 3 bases sitting between them. The lymph nodes were axillary draining lymph nodes from breast cancer patients. TCRdb re-called the multiplex PCR reads with MiXCR, one entry per CDR3 protein. The table records around 100,000 distinct CDR3 sequences, about 20% of them present only once. The data belong to a study of breast tumors, draining lymph nodes, adjacent tissues. General study findings and limits: Tumor T cell lymph node origin was a supported hypothesis, not proven. Data fit most tumor T cells coming from lymph node, expanding in tumor. Tumor and nontumor repertoires were significantly more similar in luminal-like than in basal-like breast cancer.

This sequence joins TRBV3-1 and TRBJ1-2; no clear D gene. Specimen: axillary lymph node tissue. The sequence derives from a female donor with breast cancer. Some clones in this sample may be carry-over from other donors' samples. The DNA for the CDR3 is TGTGCCAGCAGCCAAGGGCCTAACTATGGCTACACCTTC. It encodes CASSQGPNYGYTF.